This record looks at one T cell receptor beta chain sequence and its context. In nominal health when sampled, donors likely had unrecorded immune exposures nonetheless. The source of the sample is a study of cytomegalovirus exposure and HLA in healthy donors. In germline, CDR1 is SGHAT, CDR2 FQNNGV. The CDR3 totals 19 residues. V dropped 5 bases and J dropped 4; count of bases not matched to a gene: 16. The PCR had 60 Vbeta and 13 Jbeta primers. The data were produced by immunoSEQ multiplex PCR, yet TCRdb's version contains in-frame clones alone and is incomplete. The sample carries some 110,000 clones, roughly 80% recorded once.

This TCR was recovered from a man aged 25-45 years in good health and CMV-seropositive. The chain employs TRBV11-2 and TRBJ2-7, with TRBD2 matching 14 bases. The sequencing sample was made of PBMCs. DNA of the CDR3: TGTGCCAGCAGCCCACGCCCGGCGGGACTAGCGGGAGTAGGGTACGAGCAGTACGTC. Encoded protein: CASSPRPAGLAGVGYEQYV.